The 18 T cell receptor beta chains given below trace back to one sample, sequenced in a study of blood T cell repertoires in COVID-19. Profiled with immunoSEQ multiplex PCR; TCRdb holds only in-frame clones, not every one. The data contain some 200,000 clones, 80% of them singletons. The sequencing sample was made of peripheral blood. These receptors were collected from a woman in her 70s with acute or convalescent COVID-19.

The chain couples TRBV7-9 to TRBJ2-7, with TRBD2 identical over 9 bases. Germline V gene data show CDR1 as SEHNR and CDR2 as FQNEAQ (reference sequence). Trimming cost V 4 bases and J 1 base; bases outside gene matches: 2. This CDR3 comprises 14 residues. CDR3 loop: CASSSSGVSYEQYF. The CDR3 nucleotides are TGTGCCAGCAGCTCTAGCGGGGTTTCCTACGAGCAGTACTTC.

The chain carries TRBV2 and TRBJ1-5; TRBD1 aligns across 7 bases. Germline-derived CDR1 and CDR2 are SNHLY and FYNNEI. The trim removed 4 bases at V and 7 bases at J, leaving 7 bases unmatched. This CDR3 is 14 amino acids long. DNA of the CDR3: TGTGCCAGCAGTGGGACAGGCAGAATGCAGCCCCAGCATTTT. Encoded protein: CASSGTGRMQPQHF.

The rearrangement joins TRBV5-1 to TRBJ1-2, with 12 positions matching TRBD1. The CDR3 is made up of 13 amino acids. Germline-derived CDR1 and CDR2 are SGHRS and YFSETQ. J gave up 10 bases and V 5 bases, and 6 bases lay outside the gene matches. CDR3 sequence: CASRQGTGGVYTF. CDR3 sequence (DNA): TGCGCCAGCAGACAAGGGACAGGGGGCGTCTACACCTTC.

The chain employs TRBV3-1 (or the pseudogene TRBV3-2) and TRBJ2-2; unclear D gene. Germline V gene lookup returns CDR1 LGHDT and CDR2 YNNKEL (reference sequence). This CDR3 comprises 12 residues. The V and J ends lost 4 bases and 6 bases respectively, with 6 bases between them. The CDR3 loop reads CASSLRSGELFF. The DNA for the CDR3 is TGTGCCAGCAGCCTTCGGTCCGGGGAGCTGTTTTTT.

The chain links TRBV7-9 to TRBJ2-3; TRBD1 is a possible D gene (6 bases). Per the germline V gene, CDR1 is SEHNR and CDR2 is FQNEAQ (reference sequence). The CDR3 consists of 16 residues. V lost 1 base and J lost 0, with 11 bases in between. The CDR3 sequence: CASSLVGTLSTDTQYF. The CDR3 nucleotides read TGTGCCAGCAGCTTAGTCGGGACACTGAGCACAGATACGCAGTATTTT.

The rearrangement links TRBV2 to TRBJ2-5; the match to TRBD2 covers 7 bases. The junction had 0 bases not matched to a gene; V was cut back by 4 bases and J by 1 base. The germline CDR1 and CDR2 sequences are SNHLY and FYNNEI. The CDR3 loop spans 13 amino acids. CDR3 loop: CASSGGGQETQYF. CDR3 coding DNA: TGTGCCAGCAGTGGCGGGGGCCAAGAGACCCAGTACTTC.

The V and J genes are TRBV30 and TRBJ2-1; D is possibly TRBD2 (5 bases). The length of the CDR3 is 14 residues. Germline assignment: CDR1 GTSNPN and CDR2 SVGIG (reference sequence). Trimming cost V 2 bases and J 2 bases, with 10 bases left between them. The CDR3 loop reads CAWSKTRAYNEQFF. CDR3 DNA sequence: TGTGCCTGGAGTAAAACTAGGGCCTACAATGAGCAGTTCTTC.

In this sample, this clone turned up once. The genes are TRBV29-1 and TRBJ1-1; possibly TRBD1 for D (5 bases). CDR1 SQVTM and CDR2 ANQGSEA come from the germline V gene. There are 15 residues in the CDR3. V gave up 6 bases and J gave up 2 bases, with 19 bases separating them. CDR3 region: CSVSKVGPGNTEAFF. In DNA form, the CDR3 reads TGCAGCGTCTCAAAGGTGGGGCCAGGAAACACTGAAGCTTTCTTT. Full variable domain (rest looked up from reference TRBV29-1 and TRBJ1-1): SAVISQKPSRDICQRGTSLTIQCQVDSQVTMMFWYRQQPGQSLTLIATANQGSEATYESGFVIDKFPISRPNLTFSTLTVSNMSPEDSSIYLCSVSKVGPGNTEAFFGQGTRLTVV.

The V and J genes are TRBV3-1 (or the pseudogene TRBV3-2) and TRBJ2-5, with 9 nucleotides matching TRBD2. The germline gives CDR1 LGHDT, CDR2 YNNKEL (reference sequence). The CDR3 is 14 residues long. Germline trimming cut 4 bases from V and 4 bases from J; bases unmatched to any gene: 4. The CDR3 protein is CASSPSGGLETQYF. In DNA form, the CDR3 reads TGTGCCAGCAGCCCCAGCGGGGGGTTAGAGACCCAGTACTTC.

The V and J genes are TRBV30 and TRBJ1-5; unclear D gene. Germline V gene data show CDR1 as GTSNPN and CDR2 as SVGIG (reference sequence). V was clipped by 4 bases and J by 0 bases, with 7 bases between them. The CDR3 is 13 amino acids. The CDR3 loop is CAWNQNSNQPQHF. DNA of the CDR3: TGTGCCTGGAACCAGAATAGCAATCAGCCCCAGCATTTT.

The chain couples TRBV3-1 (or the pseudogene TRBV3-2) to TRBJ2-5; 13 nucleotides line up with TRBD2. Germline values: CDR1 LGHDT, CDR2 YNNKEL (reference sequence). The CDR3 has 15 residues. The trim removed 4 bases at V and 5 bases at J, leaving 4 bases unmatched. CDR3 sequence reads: CASSRTSGGQETQYF. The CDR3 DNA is TGTGCCAGCAGCCGGACTAGCGGGGGACAGGAGACCCAGTACTTC.

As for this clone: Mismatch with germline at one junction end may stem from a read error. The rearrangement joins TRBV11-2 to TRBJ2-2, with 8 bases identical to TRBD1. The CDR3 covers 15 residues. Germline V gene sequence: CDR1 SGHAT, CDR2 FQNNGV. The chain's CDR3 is CASSLVTGGTGELVF. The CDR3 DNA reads TGTGCCAGCAGCTTAGTTACAGGGGGGACCGGGGAGCTGGTTTTT.

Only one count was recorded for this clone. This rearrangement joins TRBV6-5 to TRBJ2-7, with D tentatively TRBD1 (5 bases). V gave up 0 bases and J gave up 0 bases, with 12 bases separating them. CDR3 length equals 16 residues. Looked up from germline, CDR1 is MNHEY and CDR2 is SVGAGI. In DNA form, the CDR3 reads TGTGCCAGCAGTTACTCCTTACAGGTTCCCTCCTACGAGCAGTACTTC. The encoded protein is CASSYSLQVPSYEQYF.

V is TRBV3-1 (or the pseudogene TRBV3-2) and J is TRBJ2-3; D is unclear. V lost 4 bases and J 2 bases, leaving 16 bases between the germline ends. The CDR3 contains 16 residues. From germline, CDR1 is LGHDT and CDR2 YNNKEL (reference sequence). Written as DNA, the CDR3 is TGTGCCAGCAGCCCGTGGGCGAATGGATACACAGATACGCAGTATTTT. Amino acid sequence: CASSPWANGYTDTQYF.

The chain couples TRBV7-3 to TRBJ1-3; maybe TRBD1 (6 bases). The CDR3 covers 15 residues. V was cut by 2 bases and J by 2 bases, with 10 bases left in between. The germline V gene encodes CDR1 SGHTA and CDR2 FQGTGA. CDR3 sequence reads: CASSLEGTPGNTIYF. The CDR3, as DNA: TGTGCCAGCAGCTTAGAAGGGACACCTGGAAACACCATATATTTT.

DNA of the CDR3: TGCGCCAGCAGCTTAAGTGGCGGGGGAAGGAGCTCCTACGAGCAGTACTTC. As protein: CASSLSGGGRSSYEQYF. The V call is TRBV5-1, the J call TRBJ2-7; TRBD2 aligns across 7 bases. Per germline, CDR1 SGHRS and CDR2 YFSETQ. The CDR3 extends over 17 amino acids. Germline trimming cut 2 bases from V and 0 bases from J; bases unmatched to any gene: 11.

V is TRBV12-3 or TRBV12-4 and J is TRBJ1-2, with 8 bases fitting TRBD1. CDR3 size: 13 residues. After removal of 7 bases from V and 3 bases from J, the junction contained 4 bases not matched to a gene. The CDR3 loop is CASTQTGDYGYTF. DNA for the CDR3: TGTGCCAGCACCCAGACAGGGGACTATGGCTACACCTTC.

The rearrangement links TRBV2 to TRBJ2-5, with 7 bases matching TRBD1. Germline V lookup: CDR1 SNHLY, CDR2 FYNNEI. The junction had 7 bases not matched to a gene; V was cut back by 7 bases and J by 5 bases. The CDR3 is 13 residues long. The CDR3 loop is CASTEGQRETQYF. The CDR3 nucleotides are TGTGCCAGCACCGAGGGACAGAGGGAGACCCAGTACTTC.